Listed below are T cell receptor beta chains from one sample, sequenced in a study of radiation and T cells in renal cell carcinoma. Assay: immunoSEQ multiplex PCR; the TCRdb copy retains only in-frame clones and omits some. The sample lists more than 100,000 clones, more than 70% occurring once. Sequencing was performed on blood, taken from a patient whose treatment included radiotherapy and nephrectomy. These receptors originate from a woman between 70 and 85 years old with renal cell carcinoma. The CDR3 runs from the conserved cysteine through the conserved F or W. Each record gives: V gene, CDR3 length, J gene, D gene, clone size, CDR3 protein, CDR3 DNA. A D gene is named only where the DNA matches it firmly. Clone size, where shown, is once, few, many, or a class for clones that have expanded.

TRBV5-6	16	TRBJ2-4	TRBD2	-	CASSALKRGEGDIQYF	TGTGCCAGCAGCGCCCTGAAGCGGGGGGAAGGGGACATTCAGTACTTC
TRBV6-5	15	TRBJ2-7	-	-	CASHPWDRSSYEQYF	TGTGCCAGCCATCCCTGGGATAGAAGCTCCTACGAGCAGTACTTC
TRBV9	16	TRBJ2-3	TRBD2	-	CASSRAGEIHTDTQYF	TGTGCCAGCAGCCGAGCGGGGGAGATACACACAGATACGCAGTATTTT
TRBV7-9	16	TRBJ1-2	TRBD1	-	CASSSTGTGAYYGYTF	TGTGCCAGCAGCAGCACCGGGACAGGGGCCTACTATGGCTACACCTTC
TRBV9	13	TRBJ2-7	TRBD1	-	CASSPGQGNEQYF	TGTGCCAGCAGCCCGGGACAGGGGAACGAGCAGTACTTC
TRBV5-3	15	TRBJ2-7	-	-	CARSTHRVSVYEQYF	TGTGCCAGAAGCACCCACAGGGTAAGTGTCTACGAGCAGTACTTC
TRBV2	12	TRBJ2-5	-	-	CASSDRQETQYF	TGTGCCAGCAGTGACAGGCAAGAGACCCAGTACTTC
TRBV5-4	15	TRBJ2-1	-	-	CASSSVGSTYNEQFF	TGTGCCAGCAGCTCGGTCGGGAGTACCTACAATGAGCAGTTCTTC
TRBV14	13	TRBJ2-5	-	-	CASSQRIQETQYF	TGTGCCAGCAGCCAGAGGATACAAGAGACCCAGTACTTC
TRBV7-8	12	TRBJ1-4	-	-	CASSPREEKLFF	TGTGCCAGCAGTCCCAGGGAAGAAAAACTGTTTTTT
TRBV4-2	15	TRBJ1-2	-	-	CASSQEQTGNYGYTF	TGTGCCAGCAGCCAAGAGCAAACAGGCAACTATGGCTACACCTTC
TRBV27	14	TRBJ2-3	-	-	CASSKGLSTDTQYF	TGTGCCAGCAGTAAAGGTCTAAGCACAGATACGCAGTATTTT
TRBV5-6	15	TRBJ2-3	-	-	CASSPAPRRTDTQYF	TGTGCCAGCAGCCCCGCTCCTAGACGGACAGATACGCAGTATTTT
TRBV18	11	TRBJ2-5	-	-	CASSVQETQYF	TGTGCCAGCTCAGTACAAGAGACCCAGTACTTC
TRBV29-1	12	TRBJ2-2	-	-	CSVGENTGELFF	TGCAGCGTTGGTGAGAACACCGGGGAGCTGTTTTTT
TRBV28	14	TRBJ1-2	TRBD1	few	CAITDGTVNYGYTF	TGTGCCATCACCGATGGGACAGTCAACTATGGCTACACCTTC
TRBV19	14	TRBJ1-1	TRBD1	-	CASSIRTGMAEAFF	TGTGCCAGTAGTATACGGACAGGGATGGCTGAAGCTTTCTTT
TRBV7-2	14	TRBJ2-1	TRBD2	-	CASSSSTSGNEQFF	TGTGCCAGCAGCTCATCGACTAGCGGTAATGAGCAGTTCTTC
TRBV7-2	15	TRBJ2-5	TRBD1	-	CASSSGTGPQETQYF	TGTGCCAGCAGCTCTGGGACAGGGCCGCAAGAGACCCAGTACTTC
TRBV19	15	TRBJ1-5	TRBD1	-	CASSIGGRGRQPQHF	TGTGCCAGTAGTATAGGTGGCAGGGGGCGTCAGCCCCAGCATTTT
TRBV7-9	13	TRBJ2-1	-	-	CASSETFTNEQFF	TGTGCCAGCAGCGAGACTTTCACTAATGAGCAGTTCTTC
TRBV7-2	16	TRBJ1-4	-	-	CASSGKGRGGSEKLFF	TGTGCCAGCAGCGGCAAGGGTAGGGGCGGGAGTGAAAAACTGTTTTTT
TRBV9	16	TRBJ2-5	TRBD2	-	CASSVGTSGGQETQYF	TGTGCCAGCAGCGTAGGGACTAGCGGGGGGCAAGAGACCCAGTACTTC
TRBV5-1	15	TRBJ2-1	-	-	CASSLAKGGYNEQFF	TGCGCCAGCAGCTTGGCCAAGGGCGGCTACAATGAGCAGTTCTTC
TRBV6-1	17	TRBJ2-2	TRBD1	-	CASTDGGGQGTGGELFF	TGTGCCAGCACTGACGGGGGGGGACAGGGGACCGGCGGGGAGCTGTTTTTT
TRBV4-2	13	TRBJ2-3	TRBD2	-	CASSQLAGNTQYF	TGTGCCAGCAGCCAACTAGCGGGGAATACGCAGTATTTT
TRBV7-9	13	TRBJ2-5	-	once	CASSAASQETQYF	TGTGCCAGCAGCGCCGCGTCCCAAGAGACCCAGTACTTC